Listed here are 12 T cell receptor beta chains from one sample, sequenced in a study of cytomegalovirus exposure and HLA in healthy donors. The PCR ran on 60 Vbeta and 13 Jbeta primers. Profiled with immunoSEQ multiplex PCR; TCRdb holds only in-frame clones, not every one. The top ten hold approximately 42% of the sample, which has roughly 27,000 clones, about 62% seen once. The sequenced material came from PBMCs. Source of these receptors: a male donor in good health and CMV-seropositive.

V gene TRBV9 combines with J gene TRBJ1-3; D ambiguous. V lost 0 bases and J lost 1, with 8 bases in between. Germline CDR1 reads SGDLS; CDR2 reads YYNGEE. CDR3 size: 15 residues. In DNA, the CDR3 is TGTGCCAGCAGCGTAGTGGAGGGATCTGGAAACACCATATATTTT. It encodes CASSVVEGSGNTIYF. The variable domain in full, with the rest retrieved from reference TRBV9 and TRBJ1-3, is DSGVTQTPKHLITATGQRVTLRCSPRSGDLSVYWYQQSLDQGLQFLIQYYNGEERAKGNILERFSAQQFPDLHSELNLSSLELGDSALYFCASSVVEGSGNTIYFGEGSWLTVV.

The rearrangement links TRBV30 to TRBJ2-3; 15 nucleotides agree with TRBD2. The CDR3 spans 18 residues. Germline V lookup: CDR1 GTSNPN, CDR2 SVGIG (reference sequence). With V trimmed by 5 bases and J by 3 bases, 12 bases remained unmatched. CDR3 DNA: TGTGCCTGGGGCCTCGGACTAGCGGGAGGGCCGGGGACAGATACGCAGTATTTT. Its protein product is CAWGLGLAGGPGTDTQYF. Variable domain in full (rest from reference TRBV30 and TRBJ2-3): SQTIHQWPATLVQPVGSPLSLECTVEGTSNPNLYWYRQAAGRGLQLLFYSVGIGQISSEVPQNLSASRPQDRQFILSSKKLLLSDSGFYLCAWGLGLAGGPGTDTQYFGPGTRLTVL.

This clone was seen just once. The chain has TRBV6-6 and TRBJ1-1; D might be TRBD1 (6 bases). The length of the CDR3 is 16 residues. The germline V gene has CDR1 MNHNY and CDR2 SVGAGI (reference sequence). V gave up 5 bases and J gave up 2 bases, with 18 bases separating them. The CDR3 sequence: CASSSVPGEGNTEAFF. DNA of the CDR3: TGTGCCAGCAGTAGCGTACCAGGGGAGGGTAACACTGAAGCTTTCTTT.

The V gene is TRBV5-1, the J gene TRBJ1-6; 7 nucleotides match TRBD1. Germline CDR1 reads SGHRS; CDR2 reads YFSETQ. Unmatched junction bases numbered 0, after V lost 0 bases and J lost 6 bases. The CDR3 is 14 residues long. The CDR3 sequence is CASSLDRGNSPLHF. DNA of the CDR3: TGCGCCAGCAGCTTGGACAGGGGTAATTCACCCCTCCACTTT.

CDR3 nucleotides: TGTGCCATCCAGAATTCTAACTATGGCTACACCTTC. Encoded protein: CAIQNSNYGYTF. The chain uses TRBV6-1 and TRBJ1-2; unclear D gene. Trimming stripped 10 bases from V and 0 bases from J, with 9 bases between. CDR1 MNHNS and CDR2 SASEGT come from the germline V gene. This CDR3 contains 12 residues.

The chain combines TRBV9 with TRBJ1-2; 7 nucleotides align to TRBD1. CDR3 size: 14 residues. Germline CDR1 SGDLS, CDR2 YYNGEE. The J segment lost 4 bases and the V segment lost 4 bases, leaving 7 bases of the junction unmatched. The CDR3 sequence: CASSQSRGAYGYTF. The CDR3 nucleotides are TGTGCCAGCAGCCAATCCAGGGGGGCCTATGGCTACACCTTC.

The chain is built from TRBV30 and TRBJ1-2; the D gene is possibly TRBD1 (6 bases). V dropped 3 bases and J dropped 6 bases, with 17 bases sitting between them. This CDR3 region has 14 residues. CDR1 is GTSNPN, CDR2 SVGIG, per germline (reference sequence). The CDR3 region has the DNA TGTGCCTGGAGGGGAACAGGGAGAGGGGATGGCTACACCTTC. This sequence encodes CAWRGTGRGDGYTF.

This chain links TRBV9 with TRBJ2-3, with TRBD2 as a possible D gene (5 bases). The CDR3 length is 16 residues. Between the trimmed V and J ends, which lost 4 bases and 2 bases, there was a span of 17 bases. Germline CDR1 SGDLS, CDR2 YYNGEE. The CDR3 coding sequence is TGTGCCAGCAGCCTCCGCGGGTCGGCTTTCACAGATACGCAGTATTTT. This encodes CASSLRGSAFTDTQYF.

This chain uses TRBV4-1 with TRBJ2-3; 9 nucleotides agree with TRBD2. Germline CDR1 is MGHRA and CDR2 is YSYEKL. This CDR3 region has 13 residues. Unmatched junction bases numbered 1, after V lost 9 bases and J lost 0 bases. The CDR3 reads CASSGSSTDTQYF. DNA for the CDR3: TGCGCCAGTAGCGGGAGTAGCACAGATACGCAGTATTTT.

The V call is TRBV1, the J call TRBJ1-5; whether TRBD1, the table's D call, matches the DNA was not checked. TRBV1 is reported as a pseudogene. The CDR3 contains 20 residues. The CDR3 loop is CTSSLHSYRDTQNGNQPQHF. The DNA of the CDR3 is TGCACCAGCAGCCTCCACTCGTACAGGGATACACAAAACGGCAATCAGCCCCAGCATTTT.

V and J are TRBV5-6 and TRBJ2-7, with unresolved D. The germline CDR1 and CDR2 sequences are SGHDT and YYEEEE. V gave up 2 bases and J gave up 2 bases, with 5 bases separating them. This CDR3 comprises 12 residues. The chain's CDR3 is CASSLQPYEQYF. CDR3 DNA sequence: TGTGCCAGCAGCTTACAGCCCTACGAGCAGTACTTC.

This clone was seen only a few times. The chain joins TRBV5-4 to TRBJ2-7; D might be TRBD1 (6 bases). The CDR3 contains 16 residues. The V end lost 4 bases, the J end lost 0 bases, and 17 bases lay between the germline ends. CDR1 SGHNT and CDR2 YYREEE come from the germline V gene (reference sequence). The CDR3 reads CASSDPSGHVSYEQYF. Written as DNA, the CDR3 is TGTGCCAGCAGCGACCCCTCGGGACACGTCTCCTACGAGCAGTACTTC. Full variable domain (remainder filled in from reference TRBV5-4 and TRBJ2-7): ETGVTQSPTHLIKTRGQQVTLRCSSQSGHNTVSWYQQALGQGPQFIFQYYREEENGRGNFPPRFSGLQFPNYSSELNVNALELDDSALYLCASSDPSGHVSYEQYFGPGTRLTVT.